The 21 T cell receptor beta chains below come from one sample, sequenced in a study of patients and donors after allogeneic stem cell transplantation. One entry per CDR3 protein, called by TCRdb with MiXCR from the RT-PCR reads. This sample yields under 200,000 distinct CDR3 sequences, of which approximately 30% are seen a single time; 3.2% belongs to the top ten. Sample: blood, either unsorted or a sorted T cell fraction (not recorded which). The receptor source for this set is a human donor who was either an allogeneic HSCT recipient or a stem cell or donor lymphocyte infusion donor (not recorded which). It is not recorded whose cells these are; they may come from a transplant donor.

Only a few counts were recorded for this clonotype. The genes are TRBV25-1 and TRBJ1-3; 7 bases are a match to TRBD1. Trimming took 7 bases from V and 0 from J; bases not matched to a gene: 9. The CDR3 covers 16 residues. In germline, CDR1 is MGHDK, CDR2 SYGVNS. The CDR3 protein is CASIEGDRASGNTIYF. In DNA, the CDR3 is TGTGCCAGCATCGAGGGAGACAGGGCCTCTGGAAACACCATATATTTT.

This clonotype was observed a handful of times. The chain carries TRBV3-1 and TRBJ1-2; 7 bases agree with TRBD1. J lost 3 bases, V lost 4 bases, and 8 bases had no gene match. This CDR3 comprises 15 residues. The germline CDR1 and CDR2 sequences are LGHDT and YNNKEL (reference sequence). The CDR3 region has the DNA TGTGCCAGCAGCCCCTGGGCAGGGGGGGACTATGGCTACACCTTC. It is translated as CASSPWAGGDYGYTF.

This clonotype appeared a few times. The V gene is TRBV3-1, the J gene TRBJ2-1, with a possible D match to TRBD1 (6 bases). The V gene lost 9 bases and the J gene lost 4 bases, with 19 bases spanning the gap. The CDR3 consists of 15 residues. CDR1 is LGHDT, CDR2 YNNKEL, per germline (reference sequence). CDR3 amino acids: CARKPIPDRYNEQFF. CDR3 nucleotide sequence: TGTGCCAGAAAGCCCATACCCGACAGGTACAATGAGCAGTTCTTC.

This chain uses TRBV27 with TRBJ1-6; 7 bases are shared with TRBD1. The CDR3 extends over 15 amino acids. The junction had 10 bases not matched to a gene; V was cut back by 6 bases and J by 8 bases. Germline loops: CDR1 MNHEY, CDR2 SMNVEV (reference sequence). CDR3 in amino acids: CASSLEGTEYSPLHF. The CDR3 DNA reads as TGTGCCAGCAGCCTAGAGGGGACAGAGTATTCACCCCTCCACTTT.

V and J are TRBV4-2 and TRBJ1-5; 10 bases align to TRBD1. The CDR3 is made up of 14 amino acids. Germline CDR1 and CDR2: LGHNA and YNFKEQ. The V segment lost 5 bases and the J segment 8 bases; nucleotides outside the gene matches: 6. The CDR3 spells CASSSGQGVEPQHF. For the CDR3, the DNA is TGTGCCAGCAGCTCCGGACAGGGGGTAGAGCCCCAGCATTTT.

The chain is built from TRBV28 and TRBJ1-6, with D possibly being TRBD1 (5 bases). Per the germline V gene, CDR1 is MDHEN and CDR2 is SYDVKM. V shed 4 bases and J shed 7 bases, with 11 bases lying between them. The length of the CDR3 is 14 residues. CDR3: CASSYGQSNSPLHF. The CDR3 nucleotides read TGTGCCAGCAGTTACGGACAATCCAATTCACCCCTCCACTTT.

This rearrangement joins TRBV27 to TRBJ2-7, with D possibly matching TRBD1 (5 bases). This CDR3 region has 14 residues. V lost 3 bases to trimming and J lost 3 bases, with 12 bases between them. The V gene's germline CDR1 is MNHEY and CDR2 SMNVEV (reference sequence). In nucleotides, the CDR3 is TGTGCCAGCAGTTTTTTGGGGCAGTACTACGAGCAGTACTTC. Protein: CASSFLGQYYEQYF.

There are many counts of this clonotype. This chain links TRBV5-1 with TRBJ1-1; D remains unclear. The CDR3 covers 14 residues. Trimming cost V 2 bases and J 4 bases, with 12 bases left between them. Per the germline V gene, CDR1 is SGHRS and CDR2 is YFSETQ. CDR3 in amino acids: CASSFLWEGTEAFF. The CDR3 DNA follows: TGCGCCAGCAGCTTCCTTTGGGAGGGCACTGAAGCTTTCTTT.

The CDR3 protein is CASSPDRDRLRGYTF. CDR3 in DNA: TGTGCCAGCAGCCCGGACCGGGACAGGTTGAGAGGCTACACCTTC. This chain connects TRBV5-5 to TRBJ1-2, with TRBD1 identical over 8 bases. CDR3 size: 15 residues. CDR1 SGHKS and CDR2 YYEKEE come from the germline V gene (reference sequence). V lost 4 bases, J lost 8 bases, and 13 bases stayed unmatched.

The chain links TRBV29-1 to TRBJ2-5; D is possibly TRBD2 (5 bases). This CDR3 has 13 residues. Germline CDR1 reads SQVTM; CDR2 reads ANQGSEA. The CDR3 nucleotides read TGCATCTCTGGAGAGGGTCGGGGAGAGACCCAGTACTTC. It codes for CISGEGRGETQYF. Full variable domain (rest looked up from reference TRBV29-1 and TRBJ2-5): SAVISQKPSRDICQRGTSLTIQCQVDSQVTMMFWYRQQPGQSLTLIATANQGSEATYESGFVIDKFPISRPNLTFSTLTVSNMSPEDSSIYLCISGEGRGETQYFGPGTRLLVL.

This clonotype was observed a handful of times. The rearrangement links TRBV12-3 or TRBV12-4 to TRBJ2-7, with 7 bases matching TRBD2. The CDR3 is 14 amino acids. V lost 3 bases to trimming and J lost 3 bases; unmatched junction nucleotides: 5. The CDR3 spells CASSFRAGVYEQYF. The DNA of the CDR3 is TGTGCCAGCAGTTTCCGGGCGGGAGTCTACGAGCAGTACTTC.

This clonotype was detected only a few times. The chain carries TRBV19 and TRBJ2-1, with TRBD2 matching 7 bases. The CDR3 totals 15 residues. V was pared by 6 bases and J by 2 bases, with 7 bases of the junction left unmatched. From germline, CDR1 is LNHDA and CDR2 SQIVND (reference sequence). CDR3 protein: CASSYRDYPYNEQFF. The CDR3 DNA sequence: TGTGCCAGTAGCTACCGGGACTATCCCTACAATGAGCAGTTCTTC.

V is TRBV5-1 and J is TRBJ1-1, with D possibly TRBD1 on 5 matching bases. Looked up from germline, CDR1 is SGHRS and CDR2 is YFSETQ. The CDR3 sequence is 15 residues long. V lost 0 bases to trimming and J lost 0 bases, with 9 bases between them. Written as DNA, the CDR3 is TGCGCCAGCAGCTTGGCCCCAGGGATGAACACTGAAGCTTTCTTT. Protein: CASSLAPGMNTEAFF.

This clonotype was seen more than once but under ten times. V and J are TRBV15 and TRBJ2-7, with D tentatively TRBD1 (5 bases). The germline gives CDR1 LNHNV, CDR2 YYDKDF (reference sequence). V lost 0 bases to trimming and J lost 0 bases, with 12 bases between them. The CDR3 is 16 amino acids. CDR3 DNA sequence: TGTGCCACCAGCAGAGATCTCGGACATAGCTCCTACGAGCAGTACTTC. It is translated as CATSRDLGHSSYEQYF. The full variable domain, rest sourced from reference TRBV15 and TRBJ2-7, is DAMVIQNPRYQVTQFGKPVTLSCSQTLNHNVMYWYQQKSSQAPKLLFHYYDKDFNNEADTPDNFQSRRPNTSFCFLDIRSPGLGDTAMYLCATSRDLGHSSYEQYFGPGTRLTVT.

In DNA, the CDR3 is TGTGCCAGCAGTTTAGCCTCGACTAGCGGGAGGGCCTATGAGCAGTTCTTC. Translation: CASSLASTSGRAYEQFF. The J gene is TRBJ2-1, the V gene TRBV12-3 or TRBV12-4, with 14 bases that match TRBD2. This CDR3 region has 17 residues. With V trimmed by 0 bases and J by 8 bases, 6 bases remained unmatched.

The chain uses TRBV9 and TRBJ2-7; 14 bases line up with TRBD2. The length of the CDR3 is 15 residues. The trim removed 4 bases at V and 4 bases at J, leaving 4 bases unmatched. Germline CDR1 is SGDLS and CDR2 is YYNGEE. The CDR3, as DNA: TGTGCCAGCAGCCGTGGGACTAGCGGGGGATACGAGCAGTACTTC. This sequence encodes CASSRGTSGGYEQYF.

This clonotype was seen more than once but under ten times. This chain joins TRBV6-2 or TRBV6-3 and TRBJ2-5; D is ambiguous. Germline V gene data show CDR1 as MNHEY and CDR2 as SVGEGT. V lost 3 bases and J 1 base, leaving 6 bases between the germline ends. The CDR3 covers 13 residues. As DNA, the CDR3 is TGTGCCAGCAGTTATTTCGGCCAAGAGACCCAGTACTTC. It is translated as CASSYFGQETQYF.

The chain couples TRBV5-1 to TRBJ2-5; D could derive from TRBD1 or TRBD2 (5 bases each). This CDR3 region has 15 residues. Per the germline V gene, CDR1 is SGHRS and CDR2 is YFSETQ. V was shortened by 4 bases and J by 1 base, with 14 bases between the two germline ends. The CDR3 nucleotides read TGCGCCAGCAGCATCCGGGACGGTCTCCAAGAGACCCAGTACTTC. Translation gives CASSIRDGLQETQYF.

This chain links TRBV27 with TRBJ2-7; D gene ambiguous. Germline assignment: CDR1 MNHEY and CDR2 SMNVEV (reference sequence). V was trimmed by 3 bases and J by 2 bases, leaving 14 bases between them. This CDR3 contains 15 residues. The CDR3 region is CASSFGLGITYEQYF. For the CDR3, the DNA is TGTGCCAGCAGTTTCGGGCTAGGCATAACCTACGAGCAGTACTTC.

This clonotype was seen a handful of times. V gene TRBV5-1 combines with J gene TRBJ1-5, with D tentatively TRBD1 (5 bases). CDR3 length: 16 amino acids. V lost 0 bases to trimming and J lost 0 bases, with 10 bases between them. Germline V gives CDR1 SGHRS, CDR2 YFSETQ. Here the CDR3 DNA reads TGCGCCAGCAGCTTGGACGGGACTCCTAGCAATCAGCCCCAGCATTTT. It translates to CASSLDGTPSNQPQHF.

The chain is built from TRBV9 and TRBJ1-1; D is ambiguous. CDR3 length equals 13 residues. Germline-derived CDR1 and CDR2 are SGDLS and YYNGEE. V was shortened by 0 bases and J by 4 bases, with 7 bases between the two germline ends. CDR3 nucleotide sequence: TGTGCCAGCAGCGTAGGCAGTCCCACTGAAGCTTTCTTT. The encoded protein is CASSVGSPTEAFF. Together with reference TRBV9 and TRBJ1-1, the CDR3 gives the full variable domain: DSGVTQTPKHLITATGQRVTLRCSPRSGDLSVYWYQQSLDQGLQFLIQYYNGEERAKGNILERFSAQQFPDLHSELNLSSLELGDSALYFCASSVGSPTEAFFGQGTRLTVV.